This TCR beta chain was documented in a study of blood T cell repertoires in COVID-19. The CDR3 has 16 amino acids. Germline CDR1 SGHNT, CDR2 YYREEE (reference sequence). The germline V and J ends were trimmed by 8 bases and 0 bases, with 19 bases remaining between them. Only in-frame clones appear in the TCRdb table, and some are missing; sequencing was by immunoSEQ multiplex PCR. This sample has about 100,000 clones, with about 90% found just once. This sequence was found in a human donor with COVID-19, enrolled during active disease. The donor label of this sample is uncertain. Sample: peripheral blood. The rearrangement links TRBV5-4 to TRBJ2-3, with TRBD2 as a possible D gene (6 bases). CDR3 residues: CASTPWGGTSTDTQYF. The CDR3 coding sequence is TGTGCCAGTACCCCCTGGGGAGGTACTAGCACAGATACGCAGTATTTT.